This TCR beta chain derives from a study of T-cell reconstitution after alpha-beta-depleted transplantation in children (dated by TCRdb to the mid-2010s). Broadly, across the study: T-cell immune reconstitution after TCRalphabeta/CD19-depleted allogeneic hematopoietic cell transplantation in children was quantitatively tracked in the study by means of TCR repertoire profiling.

Library preparation used PCR. The data were produced on an Illumina HiSeq 2500. TCR library preparation used molecular barcoding, with unique molecular identifiers applied to normalize quantification of the TCRbeta repertoire. The raw public data were reprocessed by TCRdb itself: fastp quality trimming at Q25, MiXCR clonotype calling, in-frame beta chains only. Each entry is one CDR3 protein sequence, shown with its most common DNA and genes. For this sample the table gives around 400,000 distinct CDR3 sequences, of which roughly 10% were detected only once. The ten most abundant clones make up nearly 5.5% of the sample. About this clonotype: Its specific antigen is unknown. Base quality data are lacking; no much larger clone is found one base away.

Specimen: PBMCs from the stem cell graft donor, collected from the stem cell graft. The TCR comes from a human donor who donated a stem cell graft to a child with acute myeloid leukemia.

The bases are TGTGCCAGCAGCTGGACCCACAATGAGCAGTTCTTC. Translated, it reads CASSWTHNEQFF. The V and J genes are TRBV5-6 and TRBJ2-1; the D gene cannot be resolved reliably. The CDR3 holds 12 amino acids from the cysteine to the phenylalanine. Solely the CDR3 DNA is kept, with 36 bases framed from the first base. Looking up the germline V gene yields CDR1 SGHDT and CDR2 YYEEEE. V is cut by 3 bases and J by 5 bases, and the space between the germline ends is 6 bases. The CDR3, completed at both ends by the reference TRBV5-6 and TRBJ2-1 genes, gives the full variable domain DAGVTQSPTHLIKTRGQQVTLRCSPKSGHDTVSWYQQALGQGPQFIFQYYEEEERQRGNFPDRFSGHQFPNYSSELNVNALLLGDSALYLCASSWTHNEQFFGPGTRLTVL.